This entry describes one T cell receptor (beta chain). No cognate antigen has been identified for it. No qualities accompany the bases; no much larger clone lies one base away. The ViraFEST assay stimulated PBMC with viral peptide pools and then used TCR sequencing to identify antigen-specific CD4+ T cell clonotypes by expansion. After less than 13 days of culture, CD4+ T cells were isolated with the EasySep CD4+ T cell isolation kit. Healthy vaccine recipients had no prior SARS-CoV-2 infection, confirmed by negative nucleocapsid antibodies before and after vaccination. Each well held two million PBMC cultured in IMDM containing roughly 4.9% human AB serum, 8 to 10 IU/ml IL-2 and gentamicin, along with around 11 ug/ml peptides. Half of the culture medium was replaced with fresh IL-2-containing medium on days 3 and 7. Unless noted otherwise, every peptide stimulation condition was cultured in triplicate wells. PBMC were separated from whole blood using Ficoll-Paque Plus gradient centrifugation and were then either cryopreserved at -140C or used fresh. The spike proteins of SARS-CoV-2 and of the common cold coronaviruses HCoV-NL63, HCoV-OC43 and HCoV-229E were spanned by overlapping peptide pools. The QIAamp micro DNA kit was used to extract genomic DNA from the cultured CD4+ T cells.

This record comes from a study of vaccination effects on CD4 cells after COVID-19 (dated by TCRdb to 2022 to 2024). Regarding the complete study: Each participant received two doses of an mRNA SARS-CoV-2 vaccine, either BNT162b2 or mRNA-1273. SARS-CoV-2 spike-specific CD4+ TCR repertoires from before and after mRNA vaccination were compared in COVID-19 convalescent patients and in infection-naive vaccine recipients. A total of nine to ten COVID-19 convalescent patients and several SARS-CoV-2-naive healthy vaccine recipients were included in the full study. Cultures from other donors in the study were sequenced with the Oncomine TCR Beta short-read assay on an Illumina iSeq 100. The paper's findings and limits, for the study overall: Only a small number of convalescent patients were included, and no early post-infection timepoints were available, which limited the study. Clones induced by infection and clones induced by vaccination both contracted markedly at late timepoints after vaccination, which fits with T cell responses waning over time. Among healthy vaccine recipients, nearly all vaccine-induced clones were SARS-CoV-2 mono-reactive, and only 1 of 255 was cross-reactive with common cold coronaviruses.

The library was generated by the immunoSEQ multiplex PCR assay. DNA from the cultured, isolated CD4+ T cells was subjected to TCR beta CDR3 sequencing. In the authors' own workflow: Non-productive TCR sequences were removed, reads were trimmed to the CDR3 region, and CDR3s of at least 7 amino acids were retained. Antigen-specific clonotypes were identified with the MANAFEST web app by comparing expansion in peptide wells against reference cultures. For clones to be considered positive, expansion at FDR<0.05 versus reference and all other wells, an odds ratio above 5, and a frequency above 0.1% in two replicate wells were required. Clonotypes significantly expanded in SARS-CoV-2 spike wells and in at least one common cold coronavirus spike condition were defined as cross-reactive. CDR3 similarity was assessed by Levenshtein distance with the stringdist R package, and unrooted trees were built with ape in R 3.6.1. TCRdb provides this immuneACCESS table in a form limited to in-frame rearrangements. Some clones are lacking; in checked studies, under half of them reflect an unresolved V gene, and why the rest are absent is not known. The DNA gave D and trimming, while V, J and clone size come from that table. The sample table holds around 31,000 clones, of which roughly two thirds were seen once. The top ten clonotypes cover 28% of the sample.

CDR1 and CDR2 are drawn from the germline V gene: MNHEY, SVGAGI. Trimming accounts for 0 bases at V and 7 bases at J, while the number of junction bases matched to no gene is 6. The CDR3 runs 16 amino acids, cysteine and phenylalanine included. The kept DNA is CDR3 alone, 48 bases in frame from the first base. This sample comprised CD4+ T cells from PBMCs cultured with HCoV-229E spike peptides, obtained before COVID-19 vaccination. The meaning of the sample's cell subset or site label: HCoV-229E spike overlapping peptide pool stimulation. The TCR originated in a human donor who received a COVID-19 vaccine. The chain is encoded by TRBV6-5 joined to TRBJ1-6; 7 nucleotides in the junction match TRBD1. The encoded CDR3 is CASSYSLGQANSPLHF. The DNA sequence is TGTGCCAGCAGTTACTCCCTTGGACAGGCGAATTCACCCCTCCACTTT.